This T cell receptor (beta chain) is drawn from a study of regulatory T cells in long-lasting Graves disease. Described time point: newly diagnosed GD, antithyroid drugs for less than 3 months. PBMCs were the source of the RNA used for TCR sequencing. Blood from the periphery, around 9 milliliters in all, was drawn into EDTA tubes. Building the TCR beta libraries relied on iRepertoire HTBI primers, and CDR3 regions underwent Arm-PCR. TCRdb called the multiplex PCR reads again in MiXCR, with one record for every CDR3 protein. The sample gives fewer than 350,000 distinct CDR3 sequences, under 20% of which show up once; less than 40% is in the top ten. Study-level findings and limits: New patients shared 950 to 1,000 public clonotypes, fewer than the roughly 2,500 shared by persistent patients. Persistent-disease Graves' patients showed less TCR diversity than new cases.

This clonotype was seen at least ten times. The antigen remains undetermined. The TCR sequence derives from a female donor with Graves disease. The input for sequencing was peripheral blood mononuclear cells (PBMCs), taken at new diagnosis, from a patient treated with antithyroid drugs.

CDR3 amino acids: CASSPGGNDYGYTF. In DNA, the CDR3 is TGTGCCAGCTCCCCGGGAGGGAATGACTATGGCTACACCTTC. The chain carries TRBV18 and TRBJ1-2; no firm D call. Trimming took off 6 bases at V and 3 bases at J, with 14 bases between the two ends. The CDR3 has 14 residues. The germline V gene encodes CDR1 KGHSH and CDR2 LQKENI.